The present TCR beta chain was sequenced within a study of T cell repertoires in cytomegalovirus infection. For the study at large: Public TCR beta signatures indicated both CMV infection and matching HLA type. Study-level points and caveats: Predominance within the ex vivo response was attributable to HLA-C-restricted CMV-specific TCR beta clonotypes. Totalled public TCR beta family frequency picked out people who carried CMV plus the relevant HLA.

On this clonotype: Its target is not known.

TCRdb reprocessed the reads with MiXCR, giving one entry per CDR3 protein. Of about 300,000 distinct CDR3 sequences in the sample, about 9.1% were seen once. V lost 5 bases and J 4 bases, leaving 8 bases between the germline ends. This CDR3 region has 12 residues. CDR1 MDHEN and CDR2 SYDVKM come from the germline V gene. Material for sequencing was PBMCs. This chain joins TRBV28 and TRBJ1-2; D unclear. The receptor was isolated from a human donor in good health (CMV status not recorded). Some clones in this sample may be carry-over from other donors' samples. The CDR3: CASSPLSYGYTF. CDR3 nucleotides: TGTGCCAGCAGTCCTCTTTCCTATGGCTACACCTTC.